The TCR beta chain under discussion was sequenced for a study of OX40 agonist ivuxolimab in advanced cancers. This clone was counted once. V dropped 1 base and J dropped 4 bases, with 5 bases sitting between them. Germline CDR1 reads SGDLS; CDR2 reads YYNGEE. The CDR3 loop spans 13 amino acids. Data came from immunoSEQ multiplex PCR; TCRdb stores just in-frame clones and leaves some out. This sample has some 50,000 clones, with 75% to 90% found just once. The sequence derives from an adult with an advanced solid tumor such as melanoma, head and neck, liver or kidney cancer. The sequences come from CD4+ or CD8+ T cells sorted from blood, collected in a trial of the OX40 agonist ivuxolimab. The V gene is TRBV9, the J gene TRBJ2-2; D unclear. The CDR3, as DNA: TGTGCCAGCAGCGTAATTTTCACCGGGGAGCTGTTTTTT. Translation gives CASSVIFTGELFF.